This TCR beta chain appears in the sequencing data of a study of CD8 T cells in ankylosing spondylitis. Study results and caveats: A motif in TCR beta, a set of eight highly homologous variants, appeared characteristic of ankylosing spondylitis blood. Those disease-linked clones were CD8+; they were also relatively rare in peripheral blood. In reactive arthritis synovial fluid and blood, some motif variants had been reported before.

With molecular barcodes, quantitative 5'-RACE was used to make the TCR beta libraries. MiXCR, applied by TCRdb to the 5' RACE reads, yields one record per CDR3 protein. The top ten hold roughly 4.6% of the sample, which has approximately 92,000 distinct CDR3 sequences, 8.8% seen once. The table lists this clonotype with many counts. Its antigen is undetermined. Sequencing was done on a sample of blood, either unsorted or a sorted T cell fraction (not recorded which). The receptor's source is a male donor with ankylosing spondylitis or in good health (not recorded which).

The CDR3 loop is CASSLTRLNTEAFF. The CDR3 bases are TGTGCCAGCAGTTTAACCAGGCTGAACACTGAAGCTTTCTTT. This chain joins TRBV12-3 or TRBV12-4 and TRBJ1-1; no reliable D call. The CDR3 sequence is 14 residues long. Trimming left V 2 bases short and J 0 bases short, with 7 bases between.